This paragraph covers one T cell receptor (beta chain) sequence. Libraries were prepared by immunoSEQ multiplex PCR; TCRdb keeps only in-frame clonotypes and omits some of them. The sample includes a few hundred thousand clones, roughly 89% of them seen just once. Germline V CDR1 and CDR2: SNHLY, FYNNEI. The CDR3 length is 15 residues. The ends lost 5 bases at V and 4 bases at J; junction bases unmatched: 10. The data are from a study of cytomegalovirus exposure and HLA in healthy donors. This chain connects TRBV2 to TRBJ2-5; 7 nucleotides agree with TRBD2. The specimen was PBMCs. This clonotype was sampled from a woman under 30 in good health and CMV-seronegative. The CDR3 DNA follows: TGTGCCAGCAGTCACCCAGGGAGGGGAGGAGAGACCCAGTACTTC. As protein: CASSHPGRGGETQYF.